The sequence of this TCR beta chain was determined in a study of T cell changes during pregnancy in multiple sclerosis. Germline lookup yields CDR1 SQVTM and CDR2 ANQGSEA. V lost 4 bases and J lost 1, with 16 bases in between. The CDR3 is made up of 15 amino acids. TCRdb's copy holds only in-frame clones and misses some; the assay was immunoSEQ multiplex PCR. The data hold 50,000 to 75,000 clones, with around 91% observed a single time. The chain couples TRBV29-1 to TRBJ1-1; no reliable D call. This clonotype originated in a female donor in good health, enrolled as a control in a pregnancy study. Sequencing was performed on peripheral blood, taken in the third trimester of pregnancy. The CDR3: CSVVNPGITNTEAFF. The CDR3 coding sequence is TGCAGCGTTGTCAACCCCGGGATTACGAACACTGAAGCTTTCTTT. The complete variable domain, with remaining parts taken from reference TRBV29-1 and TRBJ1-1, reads SAVISQKPSRDICQRGTSLTIQCQVDSQVTMMFWYRQQPGQSLTLIATANQGSEATYESGFVIDKFPISRPNLTFSTLTVSNMSPEDSSIYLCSVVNPGITNTEAFFGQGTRLTVV.